This TCR beta chain was sequenced during a study of response to subunit inactivated influenza vaccine. Germline loops: CDR1 MNHEY, CDR2 SMNVEV (reference sequence). CDR3 length: 16 amino acids. TCRdb reanalysed the RT-PCR reads using MiXCR and keeps one entry per CDR3 protein. The data contain about 780,000 distinct CDR3 sequences, roughly 20% of them singletons. This clonotype was seen ten or more times. As yet, its antigen is unknown. One junction end disagrees with the germline gene, perhaps due to a read error. Broader study findings: Authors suggested each seasonal influenza vaccination recruits few new T cells.

V usage is TRBV27 and J usage is TRBJ2-1, with 14 bases fitting TRBD2. The starting material was PBMCs from blood, obtained roughly 5 days after vaccination. This sequence was found in a man aged 45-65 years who received an inactivated influenza vaccine. For the CDR3, the DNA is TGCGCCAGCAGCCCGGGACTAGCGGGAGTCTACAATGAGCAGTTCTTC. Protein product: CASSPGLAGVYNEQFF.